The 32 T cell receptor beta chains below were found in one sample sequenced in a study of CD8 T cells in ankylosing spondylitis. General study results and limits: Roughly eight highly homologous variants formed a TCR beta motif that appeared characteristic of ankylosing spondylitis blood.

A single record per CDR3 protein comes from TCRdb applying MiXCR to the 5' RACE reads. The sample has over 700,000 distinct CDR3 sequences; under 20% are singletons. Their antigen targets remain unknown. What was sequenced was blood, either unsorted or a sorted T cell fraction (not recorded which). The receptors originated from a male donor with ankylosing spondylitis.

In this sample, this clonotype turned up a few times. The rearrangement uses TRBV20-1 and TRBJ1-6, with D perhaps matching TRBD1 (5 bases). This CDR3 has 13 amino acids. The ends were cut back, 3 bases at V and 11 bases at J, with 14 bases in the middle. Germline V gives CDR1 DFQATT, CDR2 SNEGSKA (reference sequence). The CDR3 nucleotides read TGCAGTGCTAGTTGGGAGGGGCGCACACCCCTCCACTTT. Amino acid sequence: CSASWEGRTPLHF.

This sequence joins TRBV21-1 and TRBJ2-4; the D call in the table, TRBD1, was not verified against the DNA. TRBV21-1 is flagged as a pseudogene. There are 19 residues in the CDR3. As DNA, the CDR3 is TGTGCCAGCAGCAAAGCCGGGACAGGGGTGGAGACTGCCAAAAACATTCAGTACTTC. It is translated as CASSKAGTGVETAKNIQYF.

This clonotype was observed a few times. The chain has TRBV29-1 and TRBJ2-5, with D tentatively TRBD1 (6 bases). The length of the CDR3 is 14 residues. V lost 1 base and J 2 bases, leaving 11 bases between the germline ends. Looked up from germline, CDR1 is SQVTM and CDR2 is ANQGSEA. This chain's CDR3 is CSVEGPQGQETQYF. In nucleotides, the CDR3 is TGCAGCGTTGAAGGTCCACAGGGTCAAGAGACCCAGTACTTC.

This clonotype was found a few times. The chain employs TRBV27 and TRBJ2-6, with 16 bases matching TRBD2. CDR3 size: 20 residues. Per the germline V gene, CDR1 is MNHEY and CDR2 is SMNVEV (reference sequence). The V and J ends lost 3 bases and 0 bases, in that order; junction bases with no gene match: 5. The CDR3 DNA is TGTGCCAGCAGTTTTACGGGACTAGCGGGAGGGAACTCTGGGGCCAACGTCCTGACTTTC. This gives the protein CASSFTGLAGGNSGANVLTF. Filled out from reference TRBV27 and TRBJ2-6, the complete variable domain reads EAQVTQNPRYLITVTGKKLTVTCSQNMNHEYMSWYRQDPGLGLRQIYYSMNVEVTDKGDVPEGYKVSRKEKRNFPLILESPSPNQTSLYFCASSFTGLAGGNSGANVLTFGAGSRLTVL.

The chain has TRBV2 and TRBJ1-2, with 7 bases lining up with TRBD1. Germline CDR1 and CDR2: SNHLY and FYNNEI. With V trimmed by 7 bases and J by 8 bases, 7 bases remained unmatched. The CDR3 is made up of 12 amino acids. DNA for the CDR3: TGTGCCAGCATCGGACAGGTGGACGGCTACACCTTC. Protein: CASIGQVDGYTF.

This clonotype has more than one count but fewer than ten. The chain employs TRBV7-9 and TRBJ2-2, with D possibly called TRBD1 or TRBD2 (6 bases each). Trimming shortened V by 3 bases and J by 2 bases, and 10 bases separated the two germline ends. The CDR3 extends over 15 amino acids. CDR1 is SEHNR and CDR2 is FQNEAQ in the germline V gene (reference sequence). As DNA, the CDR3 is TGTGCCAGCAGCTTTACAGGGACTAACACCGGGGAGCTGTTTTTT. Protein product: CASSFTGTNTGELFF.

The J gene is TRBJ2-1, the V gene TRBV12-3 or TRBV12-4; 15 positions match TRBD2. The CDR3 covers 17 residues. V shed 8 bases, J shed 7 bases, and the junction held 12 bases outside the gene matches. The CDR3 DNA is TGTGCCAGCGGGACTAGCGGGGGGCGTCCGGGGGGAAATGAGCAGTTCTTC. It codes for CASGTSGGRPGGNEQFF.

A few counts support this clonotype. J is TRBJ2-2 and V is TRBV15; no firm D call. CDR1 is LNHNV, CDR2 YYDKDF, per germline (reference sequence). The CDR3 is made up of 16 amino acids. With 4 bases removed from V and 0 bases from J, the gap between germline ends came to 12 bases. The CDR3 DNA sequence: TGTGCCACCAGCATCGGGCTCGTATCGAACACCGGGGAGCTGTTTTTT. Protein sequence: CATSIGLVSNTGELFF.

The chain carries TRBV5-4 and TRBJ2-3; D tentatively fits TRBD1 or TRBD2 (7 bases each). Looked up from germline, CDR1 is SGHNT and CDR2 is YYREEE (reference sequence). The CDR3 has 19 residues. V was pared by 2 bases and J by 1 base, with 23 bases between. The CDR3 sequence: CASSFQGGAGGGGTDTQYF. The CDR3 nucleotides are TGTGCCAGCAGCTTCCAGGGGGGAGCGGGCGGGGGAGGCACAGATACGCAGTATTTT.

This chain uses TRBV7-2 with TRBJ1-5; D perhaps matches TRBD1 (5 bases). The length of the CDR3 is 15 residues. From germline, CDR1 is SGHTA and CDR2 FQGNSA. Trimming pared 0 bases from V and 6 bases from J, leaving 12 bases between. The CDR3 here is CASSLAGAGGQPQHF. For the CDR3, the DNA is TGTGCCAGCAGCTTAGCCGGGGCTGGGGGTCAGCCCCAGCATTTT.

This chain joins TRBV4-3 and TRBJ2-3; 7 nucleotides align to TRBD2. The CDR3 loop spans 14 amino acids. V lost 4 bases to trimming and J lost 4 bases; unmatched junction nucleotides: 5. Germline V lookup: CDR1 LGHNA, CDR2 YSLEER. This CDR3 is CASSRSGRADTQYF. Written as DNA, the CDR3 is TGCGCCAGCAGCCGGTCAGGGAGGGCAGATACGCAGTATTTT.

This clonotype was found a few times. The V call is TRBV2, the J call TRBJ1-5, with 8 bases that match TRBD1. CDR1 SNHLY and CDR2 FYNNEI come from the germline V gene. This CDR3 spans 14 amino acids. V lost 5 bases, J lost 9 bases, and 9 bases stayed unmatched. The CDR3 spells CASSSMTGVVPQHF. CDR3 bases: TGTGCCAGCAGTTCTATGACAGGGGTCGTGCCCCAGCATTTT.

This clonotype was recorded many times. The V gene is TRBV4-1, the J gene TRBJ1-1; a possible D gene is TRBD1 (6 bases). V was trimmed by 1 base and J by 4 bases, leaving 16 bases between them. Germline lookup yields CDR1 MGHRA and CDR2 YSYEKL. The length of the CDR3 is 16 residues. CDR3 DNA sequence: TGCGCCAGCAGCCAAGTACCTGGGGGGCGAGTCACTGAAGCTTTCTTT. The encoded protein is CASSQVPGGRVTEAFF.

V usage is TRBV6-2 or TRBV6-3 and J usage is TRBJ2-7; D not certain. Trimming pared 7 bases from V and 2 bases from J, leaving 9 bases between. The CDR3 extends over 12 amino acids. Germline values: CDR1 MNHEY, CDR2 SVGEGT. The CDR3 spells CASTEGPYEQYF. The CDR3 DNA sequence: TGTGCCAGCACAGAAGGACCCTACGAGCAGTACTTC.

This clonotype was seen a handful of times. This chain joins TRBV20-1 and TRBJ2-7; tentatively, D is TRBD2 (5 bases). CDR1 DFQATT and CDR2 SNEGSKA come from the germline V gene (reference sequence). Deletions cut 0 bases from V and 2 bases from J, with 29 bases between. The CDR3 extends over 20 amino acids. The CDR3 bases are TGCAGTGCTAGAGAGGGTCTCACTAGATCCCAAGGGAGACCAACCTACGAGCAGTACTTC. It is translated as CSAREGLTRSQGRPTYEQYF.

The chain joins TRBV4-1 to TRBJ1-5, with D perhaps TRBD1 (5 bases). The CDR3 is made up of 15 amino acids. Looked up from germline, CDR1 is MGHRA and CDR2 is YSYEKL. V dropped 1 base and J dropped 0 bases, with 7 bases sitting between them. The CDR3 DNA is TGCGCCAGCAGCCAAGTGACAGATAGCAATCAGCCCCAGCATTTT. It translates to CASSQVTDSNQPQHF.

The chain combines TRBV4-1 with TRBJ2-3; TRBD2 is a possible D gene (6 bases). The CDR3 spans 16 residues. The ends were cut back, 2 bases at V and 2 bases at J, with 14 bases in the middle. CDR1 MGHRA and CDR2 YSYEKL come from the germline V gene. CDR3 DNA: TGCGCCAGCAGCCAATCCTTAGCGGACCCCACAGATACGCAGTATTTT. Translating it yields CASSQSLADPTDTQYF.

This clonotype has just a few counts. The gene calls are TRBV7-9 and TRBJ1-2; D is unresolved. V lost 5 bases and J 9 bases, leaving 16 bases between the germline ends. Germline V gene data show CDR1 as SEHNR and CDR2 as FQNEAQ (reference sequence). This CDR3 region has 13 residues. The CDR3 bases are TGTGCCAGCAGCCCCGGTCTGGCCTGGCGCTACACCTTC. Translating gives CASSPGLAWRYTF. The full variable domain, with the rest looked up from reference TRBV7-9 and TRBJ1-2, is DTGVSQNPRHKITKRGQNVTFRCDPISEHNRLYWYRQTLGQGPEFLTYFQNEAQLEKSRLLSDRFSAERPKGSFSTLEIQRTEQGDSAMYLCASSPGLAWRYTFGSGTRLTVV.

This clonotype has ten or more counts. The chain combines TRBV29-1 with TRBJ1-1, with D hard to call. Germline-derived CDR1 and CDR2 are SQVTM and ANQGSEA. The CDR3 sequence is 13 residues long. Deletions cut 7 bases from V and 1 base from J, with 13 bases between. CDR3 sequence: CSAGPGPNTEAFF. Written as DNA, the CDR3 is TGCAGCGCCGGTCCGGGTCCGAACACTGAAGCTTTCTTT.

This clonotype was seen only a few times. A much larger clone differs from this one at a single base, so this may be a read error. The chain couples TRBV5-1 to TRBJ1-1, with D maybe TRBD1 (6 bases). CDR1 and CDR2 (germline): SGHRS, YFSETQ. The CDR3 has 14 amino acids. Trimming cost V 4 bases and J 4 bases, with 14 bases left between them. CDR3 sequence reads: CASSPGDLSTEAFF. Written as DNA, the CDR3 is TGCGCCAGCAGCCCAGGGGACCTGAGCACTGAAGCTTTCTTT. The variable domain in full, with the rest retrieved from reference TRBV5-1 and TRBJ1-1, is KAGVTQTPRYLIKTRGQQVTLSCSPISGHRSVSWYQQTPGQGLQFLFEYFSETQRNKGNFPGRFSGRQFSNSRSEMNVSTLELGDSALYLCASSPGDLSTEAFFGQGTRLTVV.

This clonotype has a count of ten or more. The chain couples TRBV29-1 to TRBJ2-1; D uncertain. Germline assignment: CDR1 SQVTM and CDR2 ANQGSEA. The CDR3 covers 15 residues. Trimming took off 2 bases at V and 0 bases at J, with 11 bases between the two ends. CDR3 sequence: CSVEPVPSSYNEQFF. The DNA for the CDR3 is TGCAGCGTTGAACCAGTCCCGAGCTCCTACAATGAGCAGTTCTTC.

This clonotype was detected once. The chain recombines TRBV2 with TRBJ1-5; D remains ambiguous. Deletions cut 4 bases from V and 6 bases from J, with 16 bases between. This CDR3 has 15 residues. The V gene's germline CDR1 is SNHLY and CDR2 FYNNEI. CDR3 amino acids: CASSGALSGGQPQHF. CDR3 DNA: TGTGCCAGCAGTGGAGCGCTATCGGGAGGTCAGCCCCAGCATTTT.

This clonotype has just a few counts. This chain connects TRBV27 to TRBJ2-1; 9 bases fit TRBD1. CDR3 size: 13 residues. Trimming at V came to 6 bases and at J to 5 bases, leaving 2 bases not matched to a gene. Germline CDR1 is MNHEY and CDR2 is SMNVEV (reference sequence). The CDR3 loop is CASRGTGNNEQFF. The CDR3 bases are TGTGCCAGCAGGGGGACAGGGAACAATGAGCAGTTCTTC.

This clonotype was recorded a few times. CDR3 residues: CASSSMRRQGFWETQYF. CDR3 in DNA: TGTGCCAGCAGCTCTATGAGAAGACAGGGATTCTGGGAGACCCAGTACTTC. This chain links TRBV7-2 with TRBJ2-5, with 7 bases identical to TRBD1. The CDR3 extends over 17 amino acids. From germline, CDR1 is SGHTA and CDR2 FQGNSA. J gave up 5 bases and V 4 bases, and 16 bases lay outside the gene matches.

The table lists this clonotype with many counts. This sequence joins TRBV12-3 or TRBV12-4 and TRBJ2-3; D gene ambiguous. This CDR3 is 13 amino acids long. Deletions cut 5 bases from V and 0 bases from J, with 6 bases between. The CDR3 reads CASSHASTDTQYF. In nucleotides, the CDR3 is TGTGCCAGCAGTCACGCTAGCACAGATACGCAGTATTTT.

The chain recombines TRBV6-1 with TRBJ2-7; 9 positions match TRBD1. Looked up from germline, CDR1 is MNHNS and CDR2 is SASEGT. After removal of 7 bases from V and 8 bases from J, the junction contained 12 bases not matched to a gene. The CDR3 loop spans 14 amino acids. CDR3 in DNA: TGTGCCAGCACACCCCGGGACAGGGTCCTGAAGCAGTACTTC. As protein: CASTPRDRVLKQYF.

V gene TRBV12-3 or TRBV12-4 combines with J gene TRBJ2-1; 7 bases are shared with TRBD1. This CDR3 has 14 residues. The V segment lost 6 bases and the J segment 2 bases; nucleotides outside the gene matches: 4. The CDR3 spells CASRGQIPYNEQFF. The CDR3 DNA is TGTGCCAGCAGGGGACAGATTCCCTACAATGAGCAGTTCTTC.

This clonotype occurred a few times. V and J are TRBV18 and TRBJ2-1; D remains ambiguous. The CDR3 is 13 amino acids. CDR1 is KGHSH and CDR2 is LQKENI in the germline V gene. V was pared by 3 bases and J by 5 bases, with 8 bases between. CDR3 region: CASSPKNDNEQFF. The CDR3 nucleotides read TGTGCCAGCTCACCCAAAAACGACAATGAGCAGTTCTTC.

V usage is TRBV7-6 and J usage is TRBJ1-5, with D perhaps TRBD1 (6 bases). Trimming took 5 bases from V and 3 from J, leaving 20 bases between them. CDR3 length: 17 residues. Germline loops: CDR1 SGHVS, CDR2 FNYEAQ. This CDR3 reads CASSRTFPTGINQPQHF. CDR3 sequence (DNA): TGTGCCAGCAGCCGGACCTTCCCGACAGGAATCAATCAGCCCCAGCATTTT. The entire variable domain, with the rest obtained from reference TRBV7-6 and TRBJ1-5, is as follows: GAGVSQSPRYKVTKRGQDVALRCDPISGHVSLYWYRQALGQGPEFLTYFNYEAQQDKSGLPNDRFSAERPEGSISTLTIQRTEQRDSAMYRCASSRTFPTGINQPQHFGDGTRLSIL.

This clonotype was seen a few times. The V call is TRBV29-1, the J call TRBJ1-3, with D unclear. V dropped 3 bases and J dropped 0 bases, with 12 bases sitting between them. CDR1 and CDR2 from the germline V gene are SQVTM and ANQGSEA. The CDR3 sequence is 15 residues long. The CDR3 loop is CSVDPGPSSGNTIYF. In DNA form, the CDR3 reads TGCAGCGTTGATCCCGGACCGAGCTCTGGAAACACCATATATTTT.

The V and J genes are TRBV20-1 and TRBJ1-6; no clear D. Deletions cut 3 bases from V and 9 bases from J, with 18 bases between. This CDR3 has 15 residues. Germline CDR1 is DFQATT and CDR2 is SNEGSKA (reference sequence). The DNA for the CDR3 is TGCAGTGCTAGCCCTTTGAGGGATCTTGTTTCACCCCTCCACTTT. Amino acid sequence: CSASPLRDLVSPLHF.

This clonotype was detected only a few times. The rearrangement links TRBV7-2 to TRBJ2-1; TRBD1 aligns across 7 bases. The CDR3 loop spans 17 amino acids. Losses at the gene ends were 1 base for V and 0 bases for J; bases not matched to a gene: 6. Germline V gene lookup returns CDR1 SGHTA and CDR2 FQGNSA. The CDR3 DNA reads as TGTGCCAGCAGCTTAGGACAGGGTCAAAGCTCCTACAATGAGCAGTTCTTC. It encodes CASSLGQGQSSYNEQFF.